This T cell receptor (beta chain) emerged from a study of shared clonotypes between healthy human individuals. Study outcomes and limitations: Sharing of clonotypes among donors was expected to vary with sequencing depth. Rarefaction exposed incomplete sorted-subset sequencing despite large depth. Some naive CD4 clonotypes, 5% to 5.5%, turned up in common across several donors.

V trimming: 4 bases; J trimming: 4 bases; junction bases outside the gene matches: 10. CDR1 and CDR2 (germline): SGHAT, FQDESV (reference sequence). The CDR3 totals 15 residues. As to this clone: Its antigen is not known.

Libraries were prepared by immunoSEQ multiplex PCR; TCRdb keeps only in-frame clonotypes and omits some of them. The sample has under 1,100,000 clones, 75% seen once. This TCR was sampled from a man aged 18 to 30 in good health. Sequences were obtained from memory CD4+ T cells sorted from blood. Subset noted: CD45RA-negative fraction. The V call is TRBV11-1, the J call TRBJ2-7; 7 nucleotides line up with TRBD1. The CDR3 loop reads CASSSATGPGYEQYF. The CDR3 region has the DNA TGTGCCAGCAGCTCCGCGACAGGGCCGGGGTACGAGCAGTACTTC.